This T cell receptor (beta chain) was identified during a study of blood T cell repertoires in COVID-19. Background on the study: The origin of the acute and convalescent COVID-19 samples was the United States, Italy and Spain.

Assay: immunoSEQ multiplex PCR; the TCRdb copy retains only in-frame clones and omits some. The sample yields 95,000 to 100,000 clones, about 85% seen once. This CDR3 has 12 amino acids. Germline assignment: CDR1 SGHDN and CDR2 FVKESK. The trim removed 7 bases at V and 6 bases at J, leaving 4 bases unmatched. The chain links TRBV14 to TRBJ2-7, with TRBD1 identical over 9 bases. The sequence was collected from a woman aged 70 to 79 with active or convalescent COVID-19. Sequences were obtained from peripheral blood. In nucleotides, the CDR3 is TGTGCCAGCAACCACAGGGGGCTCGAGCAGTACTTC. Its translation: CASNHRGLEQYF. Full variable domain (outside the CDR3, taken from reference TRBV14 and TRBJ2-7): EAGVTQFPSHSVIEKGQTVTLRCDPISGHDNLYWYRRVMGKEIKFLLHFVKESKQDESGMPNNRFLAERTGGTYSTLKVQPAELEDSGVYFCASNHRGLEQYFGPGTRLTVT.